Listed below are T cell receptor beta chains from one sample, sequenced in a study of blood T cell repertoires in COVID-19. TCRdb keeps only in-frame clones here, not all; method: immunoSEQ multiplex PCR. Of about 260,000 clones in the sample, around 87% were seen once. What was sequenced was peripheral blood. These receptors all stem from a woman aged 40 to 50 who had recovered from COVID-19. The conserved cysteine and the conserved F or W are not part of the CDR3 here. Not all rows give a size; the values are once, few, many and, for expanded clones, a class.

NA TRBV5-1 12 ASSSTSEAYEQY
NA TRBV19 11 ASSTQGAGELF
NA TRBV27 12 ASSFTPEVNEQF
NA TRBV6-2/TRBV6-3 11 ASSRTRVQPQH
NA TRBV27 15 ASSFRGGPLAKNIQY
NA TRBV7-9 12 ASRPLGQPEKLF
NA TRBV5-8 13 ASSLGGRAYNEQF
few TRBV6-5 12 ASSFGQGPYGYT
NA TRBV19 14 ASSILRDRVHNEQF
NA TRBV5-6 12 ASSWASSGNTIY
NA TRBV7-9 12 ASIHPLMNTEAF
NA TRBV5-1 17 ASSLVLAGVLNGACTQY
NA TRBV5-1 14 ASSLEAGYSTDTQY
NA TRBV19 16 ASSIASGQWELRTEAF
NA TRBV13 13 ASSPLAGGTDTQY
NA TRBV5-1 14 ASSPAWQGRSYEQY
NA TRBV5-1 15 ASSLGRSGGYQETQY
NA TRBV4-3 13 ASSQEGTDPLTIY
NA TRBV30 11 AWSVVATGELF
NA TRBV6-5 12 ASSYADGVGEQF